These 17 T cell receptor beta chains originate from one sample sequenced in a study of OX40 agonist ivuxolimab in advanced cancers. Data came from immunoSEQ multiplex PCR; TCRdb stores just in-frame clones and leaves some out. The sample has about 33,000 clones; approximately 84% are singletons. Sequencing was performed on CD4+ or CD8+ T cells sorted from blood, taken in a trial of the OX40 agonist ivuxolimab. These TCRs come from an adult with an advanced solid tumor such as melanoma, head and neck, liver or kidney cancer.

The count of this clone is one. V and J are TRBV28 and TRBJ2-1, with a possible D match to TRBD1 (7 bases). The germline V gene has CDR1 MDHEN and CDR2 SYDVKM. The CDR3 is made up of 14 amino acids. V lost 2 bases and J 5 bases, leaving 10 bases between the germline ends. CDR3 DNA: TGTGCCAGCAGTTTACAGGGGGAGGACAATGAGCAGTTCTTC. Its protein is CASSLQGEDNEQFF.

The chain uses TRBV7-9 and TRBJ2-1; TRBD1 matches at 8 bases. Germline V gene lookup returns CDR1 SEHNR and CDR2 FQNEAQ (reference sequence). The trim removed 3 bases at V and 2 bases at J, leaving 3 bases unmatched. The CDR3 totals 15 residues. The CDR3 here is CASSLTTGAYNEQFF. Here the CDR3 DNA reads TGTGCCAGCAGCTTGACGACAGGGGCCTACAATGAGCAGTTCTTC. Using reference TRBV7-9 and TRBJ2-1 for the parts outside the CDR3, the full variable domain is DTGVSQNPRHKITKRGQNVTFRCDPISEHNRLYWYRQTLGQGPEFLTYFQNEAQLEKSRLLSDRFSAERPKGSFSTLEIQRTEQGDSAMYLCASSLTTGAYNEQFFGPGTRLTVL.

V and J are TRBV27 and TRBJ2-5, with 10 bases that match TRBD1. With V trimmed by 1 base and J by 6 bases, 5 bases remained unmatched. This CDR3 contains 15 residues. CDR1 and CDR2 (germline): MNHEY, SMNVEV (reference sequence). CDR3: CASSLYGDRGQTQYF. Here the CDR3 DNA reads TGTGCCAGCAGTTTATATGGGGACAGGGGTCAGACCCAGTACTTC.

The chain employs TRBV7-9 and TRBJ2-1; TRBD2 agrees at 12 bases. V was pared by 5 bases and J by 1 base, with 9 bases of the junction left unmatched. CDR3 length: 18 amino acids. The germline CDR1 and CDR2 sequences are SEHNR and FQNEAQ (reference sequence). This CDR3 reads CASSPPGLAGFSYNEQFF. The CDR3 DNA is TGTGCCAGCAGCCCCCCGGGACTAGCGGGCTTTTCCTACAATGAGCAGTTCTTC.

V and J are TRBV9 and TRBJ2-1, with TRBD1 matching over 10 bases. Germline CDR1 and CDR2: SGDLS and YYNGEE. Unmatched junction bases numbered 4, after V lost 3 bases and J lost 4 bases. The CDR3 is 15 amino acids. The CDR3 DNA reads TGTGCCAGCAGCGAGGGACAGGGGCTTTACAATGAGCAGTTCTTC. Translated: CASSEGQGLYNEQFF.

The CDR3 region has the DNA TGCGCCAGCAGCCACCAAGCGGGAGTGGCCTACGAGCAGTACTTC. Translated, it gives CASSHQAGVAYEQYF. The chain employs TRBV4-1 and TRBJ2-7, with 8 bases fitting TRBD2. J gave up 2 bases and V 3 bases, and 6 bases lay outside the gene matches. The CDR3 consists of 15 residues. Germline values: CDR1 MGHRA, CDR2 YSYEKL.

In its sample, this clone was seen once. This chain links TRBV27 with TRBJ1-5; D is unclear. The CDR3 spans 14 residues. Looked up from germline, CDR1 is MNHEY and CDR2 is SMNVEV (reference sequence). Trimming left V 3 bases short and J 1 base short, with 7 bases between. The CDR3 loop is CASSLQASNQPQHF. In DNA form, the CDR3 reads TGTGCCAGCAGTTTGCAGGCGAGCAATCAGCCCCAGCATTTT.

This clone appeared once. The chain recombines TRBV9 with TRBJ2-7; TRBD1 matches 10 bases. The CDR3 extends over 14 amino acids. Germline values: CDR1 SGDLS, CDR2 YYNGEE. Trimming took 2 bases from V and 9 from J; bases not matched to a gene: 8. CDR3 in DNA: TGTGCCAGCAGCGTTGGGACAGGGGTTGTTGGGCAGTACTTC. It yields the protein CASSVGTGVVGQYF.

The chain carries TRBV7-3 and TRBJ1-5, with 11 bases matching TRBD1. Trimming at V came to 5 bases and at J to 6 bases, leaving 9 bases not matched to a gene. Germline values: CDR1 SGHTA, CDR2 FQGTGA. CDR3 size: 16 residues. The CDR3 loop reads CASSATGQGARQPQHF. The CDR3 nucleotides are TGTGCCAGCAGCGCCACCGGACAGGGGGCCCGTCAGCCCCAGCATTTT.

This clone appeared once. The V and J genes are TRBV27 and TRBJ2-7, with 7 bases that match TRBD1. Germline loops: CDR1 MNHEY, CDR2 SMNVEV (reference sequence). This CDR3 is built from 16 residues. J lost 5 bases, V lost 6 bases, and 16 bases had no gene match. CDR3 residues: CASSTRPGQINNEQYF. DNA for the CDR3: TGTGCCAGCAGCACCAGGCCGGGACAGATCAATAACGAGCAGTACTTC.

A single count supports this clone. The genes are TRBV30 and TRBJ1-5, with 12 positions matching TRBD1. With V trimmed by 5 bases and J by 4 bases, 15 bases remained unmatched. The CDR3 contains 18 residues. Germline values: CDR1 GTSNPN, CDR2 SVGIG (reference sequence). The CDR3 DNA follows: TGTGCCTGGGGTTTCGGAGCGGGACAGGGGGCGCCGAATCAGCCCCAGCATTTT. Its translation is CAWGFGAGQGAPNQPQHF.

The chain has TRBV4-1 and TRBJ2-7, with TRBD1 matching 9 bases. V dropped 3 bases and J dropped 0; count of bases not matched to a gene: 9. This CDR3 has 17 amino acids. Germline V gene sequence: CDR1 MGHRA, CDR2 YSYEKL. For the CDR3, the DNA is TGCGCCAGCAGCCATTTGGACAGGGGACCGGCCTCCTACGAGCAGTACTTC. It encodes CASSHLDRGPASYEQYF.

The rearrangement links TRBV14 to TRBJ2-7; 11 nucleotides agree with TRBD1. CDR3 length: 15 residues. The germline gives CDR1 SGHDN, CDR2 FVKESK. The V and J ends lost 3 bases and 4 bases, in that order; junction bases with no gene match: 5. The CDR3 reads CASSHRDRGWYEQYF. The CDR3 DNA sequence: TGTGCCAGCAGCCATAGGGACAGGGGGTGGTACGAGCAGTACTTC.

The chain carries TRBV9 and TRBJ2-2; D not certain. The length of the CDR3 is 12 residues. Germline V CDR1 and CDR2: SGDLS, YYNGEE. The V end was cut by 0 bases, the J end by 6 bases, with 3 bases between. In DNA form, the CDR3 reads TGTGCCAGCAGCGTAGTCTCCGGGGAGCTGTTTTTT. Translated: CASSVVSGELFF.

A few counts support this clone. This sequence joins TRBV9 and TRBJ2-2, with a weak D call TRBD2 (5 bases). This CDR3 has 15 residues. Between the trimmed V and J ends, which lost 1 base and 3 bases, there was a span of 10 bases. Germline-derived CDR1 and CDR2 are SGDLS and YYNGEE. This chain's CDR3 is CASSVHPGDTGELFF. As DNA, the CDR3 is TGTGCCAGCAGCGTACACCCCGGGGACACCGGGGAGCTGTTTTTT.

V and J are TRBV27 and TRBJ1-1, with TRBD1 as a possible D gene (6 bases). Germline CDR1 and CDR2: MNHEY and SMNVEV (reference sequence). V gave up 5 bases and J gave up 6 bases, with 13 bases separating them. CDR3 length: 13 amino acids. The CDR3 loop is CASSPRGTPEAFF. In nucleotides, the CDR3 is TGTGCCAGCAGTCCGAGGGGGACCCCTGAAGCTTTCTTT.

The chain carries TRBV11-2 and TRBJ2-1; 7 bases agree with TRBD2. CDR1 and CDR2 from the germline V gene are SGHAT and FQNNGV. The J segment lost 4 bases and the V segment lost 3 bases, leaving 6 bases of the junction unmatched. The CDR3 is 15 residues long. The CDR3: CASSFSGDSYNEQFF. The CDR3 coding sequence is TGTGCCAGCAGCTTCAGCGGGGATAGTTACAATGAGCAGTTCTTC.